This T cell receptor (beta chain) was obtained from a study of Ad26.COV2.S vaccination and SARS-CoV-2 variants. CDR1 and CDR2 (germline): MNHEY, SVGEGT. V lost 5 bases to trimming and J lost 2 bases, with 7 bases between them. CDR3 length: 13 residues. Regarding treatment: some 20 received Ad26.COV2.S at low or high dose, single or two shots; about 5 received placebo; per-sample allocation not given. All samples were drawn on day 63, counting from the first vaccine or placebo injection. Data came from immunoSEQ multiplex PCR; TCRdb stores just in-frame clones and leaves some out. The sample holds 350,000 to 450,000 clones; 80% to 90% are singletons and the top ten take 3% to 4%.

V gene TRBV6-2 or TRBV6-3 combines with J gene TRBJ2-1; D uncertain. The origin of this receptor is a person between 18 and 60 years old who received the Ad26.COV2.S COVID-19 vaccine or a placebo. The source was peripheral blood, collected in a trial of Ad26.COV2.S vaccine versus placebo. Here the CDR3 DNA reads TGTGCCAGCAGTCCGGGCACCTACAATGAGCAGTTCTTC. Protein product: CASSPGTYNEQFF.